What follows are 13 T cell receptor beta chains derived from one specimen sequenced in a study of identical twins. TCRdb independently ran MiXCR on the 5' RACE reads; one entry per CDR3 protein. The data show approximately 600,000 distinct CDR3 sequences, with 7% to 7.5% seen just once and around 1.6% held by the top ten. These records were also assigned to another study, of yellow fever vaccine responses in identical twins.

The sequencing sample was made of PBMCs. These receptors all come from a woman aged 18-29 years in good health.

This clonotype came up many times. The chain joins TRBV10-3 to TRBJ2-2; tentatively, D is TRBD1 (6 bases). V lost 0 bases and J lost 4, with 18 bases in between. The CDR3 is 18 residues long. CDR1 and CDR2 from the germline V gene are ENHRY and SYGVKD. CDR3 residues: CAISESPNLGAITGELFF. Here the CDR3 DNA reads TGTGCCATCAGTGAGTCCCCTAATTTGGGGGCGATCACCGGGGAGCTGTTTTTT.

This clonotype was seen repeatedly, ten times or more. This sequence joins TRBV28 and TRBJ2-7; D is unclear. The CDR3 is 14 amino acids. The germline V gene encodes CDR1 MDHEN and CDR2 SYDVKM. V lost 1 base, J lost 3 bases, and 10 bases lay in between. This chain's CDR3 is CASSLFDLNYEQYF. CDR3 bases: TGTGCCAGCAGTTTATTCGATTTAAACTACGAGCAGTACTTC.

The chain's CDR3 is CASTGEGAYGYTF. The CDR3 coding sequence is TGTGCCAGCACCGGAGAGGGGGCCTATGGCTACACCTTC. V and J are TRBV7-9 and TRBJ1-2; 7 bases map to TRBD1. The CDR3 is made up of 13 amino acids. Germline CDR1 and CDR2: SEHNR and FQNEAQ (reference sequence). Unmatched junction bases numbered 6, after V lost 7 bases and J lost 4 bases. The complete variable domain, with remaining parts taken from reference TRBV7-9 and TRBJ1-2, reads DTGVSQNPRHKITKRGQNVTFRCDPISEHNRLYWYRQTLGQGPEFLTYFQNEAQLEKSRLLSDRFSAERPKGSFSTLEIQRTEQGDSAMYLCASTGEGAYGYTFGSGTRLTVV.

V gene TRBV28 combines with J gene TRBJ2-7; TRBD1 agrees at 9 bases. This CDR3 contains 15 residues. Germline assignment: CDR1 MDHEN and CDR2 SYDVKM. The V gene end was trimmed by 5 bases and the J gene end by 2 bases; junction bases not matched to a gene: 7. As DNA, the CDR3 is TGTGCCAGCAGTCCCAACAGGGGGCAACCCTACGAGCAGTACTTC. Amino acid sequence: CASSPNRGQPYEQYF.

This clonotype was picked up a small number of times. The chain recombines TRBV2 with TRBJ2-3, with D tentatively TRBD1 (6 bases). The CDR3 covers 16 residues. V was clipped by 6 bases and J by 5 bases, with 21 bases between them. In germline, CDR1 is SNHLY, CDR2 FYNNEI. CDR3 loop: CASRPSQGQTGDTQYF. The CDR3 region has the DNA TGTGCCAGCAGACCCTCACAGGGCCAAACGGGAGATACGCAGTATTTT. Based on the CDR3 plus reference TRBV2 and TRBJ2-3, the full variable domain is EPEVTQTPSHQVTQMGQEVILRCVPISNHLYFYWYRQILGQKVEFLVSFYNNEISEKSEIFDDQFSVERPDGSNFTLKIRSTKLEDSAMYFCASRPSQGQTGDTQYFGPGTRLTVL.

This clonotype was found many times. J is TRBJ1-2 and V is TRBV12-3 or TRBV12-4; 7 nucleotides line up with TRBD1. CDR3 size: 13 residues. J lost 5 bases, V lost 5 bases, and 5 bases had no gene match. The CDR3 is CASSIGTAYGYTF. The CDR3 DNA follows: TGTGCCAGCAGTATAGGGACAGCTTATGGCTACACCTTC.

This chain uses TRBV20-1 with TRBJ2-7, with 13 bases aligning to TRBD2. The V segment lost 5 bases and the J segment 1 base; nucleotides outside the gene matches: 2. The CDR3 contains 14 residues. The germline CDR1 and CDR2 sequences are DFQATT and SNEGSKA (reference sequence). CDR3 DNA: TGCAGTGCTTTACTAGCGGGAGGGTCCTACGAGCAGTACTTC. Its protein is CSALLAGGSYEQYF.

This clonotype was observed at least ten times. V usage is TRBV5-1 and J usage is TRBJ1-5; D uncertain. Per the germline V gene, CDR1 is SGHRS and CDR2 is YFSETQ. The CDR3 is 16 amino acids. Trimming removed 7 bases at V and 6 bases at J, with 23 bases between. The CDR3: CASEENRTGSGQPQHF. CDR3 DNA sequence: TGCGCCAGCGAGGAGAACCGAACTGGGTCCGGTCAGCCCCAGCATTTT.

V usage is TRBV7-9 and J usage is TRBJ2-7, with 9 bases fitting TRBD1. Per the germline V gene, CDR1 is SEHNR and CDR2 is FQNEAQ (reference sequence). V lost 5 bases and J lost 3; bases outside the gene matches: 14. The CDR3 covers 17 residues. The CDR3 DNA reads as TGTGCCAGCAGCCCATTGTTCGGGACAGGGAATCTCTACGAGCAGTACTTC. Protein product: CASSPLFGTGNLYEQYF.

This chain joins TRBV5-1 and TRBJ2-6; tentatively, D is TRBD1 (6 bases). The V and J ends lost 0 bases and 3 bases respectively, with 7 bases between them. Germline CDR1 reads SGHRS; CDR2 reads YFSETQ. The CDR3 runs 15 residues. The CDR3 coding sequence is TGCGCCAGCAGCTTGGCAGGGGTTGGGGCCAACGTCCTGACTTTC. As protein: CASSLAGVGANVLTF.

The genes are TRBV6-2 or TRBV6-3 and TRBJ2-3; D unresolved. This CDR3 region has 15 residues. Per germline, CDR1 MNHEY and CDR2 SVGEGT. The V end was cut by 0 bases, the J end by 2 bases, with 9 bases between. The CDR3 spells CASSYSAGVTDTQYF. For the CDR3, the DNA is TGTGCCAGCAGTTACTCGGCTGGAGTCACAGATACGCAGTATTTT.

This chain uses TRBV24-1 with TRBJ1-2, with TRBD1 identical over 12 bases. Germline-derived CDR1 and CDR2 are KGHDR and SFDVKD. V trimming: 5 bases; J trimming: 2 bases; junction bases outside the gene matches: 2. There are 15 residues in the CDR3. CDR3 in DNA: TGTGCCACCAGTGGGGGACAGGGGGCGAACTATGGCTACACCTTC. It is translated as CATSGGQGANYGYTF.

This rearrangement joins TRBV20-1 to TRBJ2-7; weak D call: TRBD2 (5 bases). Trimming removed 0 bases from V and 2 bases from J, with 17 bases in between. The CDR3 extends over 16 amino acids. Germline assignment: CDR1 DFQATT and CDR2 SNEGSKA (reference sequence). CDR3 bases: TGCAGTGCTAGAGAATTCCTGGGCCTAGCCCCCTACGAGCAGTACTTC. Translated, it gives CSAREFLGLAPYEQYF.